Listed below are T cell receptor beta chains from one sample, sequenced in a study of blood T cell repertoires in COVID-19. The assay was immunoSEQ multiplex PCR, and TCRdb's table has in-frame clones only and misses some. The sample contains 150,000 or so clones, approximately 79% of which appear only once. The sequenced sample was PBMCs or T cells enriched from blood (not recorded which). Receptor source: a woman in her 50s who had recovered from COVID-19. Both conserved end residues are part of each CDR3. D genes are given only for firm matches. For some rows the clone size is stated as once, few or many, or as a class when expanded; others skip it.

d_gene	abundance	v_gene	j_gene	CDR3aa	CDR3nt
TRBD1	.	TRBV7-3	TRBJ2-3	CASSPRQGADTQYF	TGTGCCAGCAGCCCCCGACAGGGGGCAGATACGCAGTATTTT
TRBD2	.	TRBV19	TRBJ2-1	CASSIRLASSYNEQFF	TGTGCCAGTAGTATCCGACTAGCGAGCTCCTACAATGAGCAGTTCTTC
TRBD1	few	TRBV7-9	TRBJ1-6	CASSLGQGSSPLHF	TGTGCCAGCAGCTTAGGACAGGGGTCTTCACCCCTCCACTTT
.	.	TRBV7-6	TRBJ1-1	CASLSPRGSVAEAFF	TGTGCCAGCTTATCCCCTCGGGGAAGTGTCGCTGAAGCTTTCTTT
.	few	TRBV6-1	TRBJ1-2	CASSEAGGTNYGYTF	TGTGCCAGCAGTGAAGCTGGGGGCACGAACTATGGCTACACCTTC
.	.	TRBV10-2	TRBJ1-1	CASSKQGMNTEAFF	TGCGCCAGCAGCAAACAGGGTATGAACACTGAAGCTTTCTTT
TRBD2	.	TRBV7-3	TRBJ2-1	CASSPQGSGVREQFF	TGTGCCAGCAGCCCGCAGGGTAGCGGGGTCCGTGAGCAGTTCTTC
TRBD1	.	TRBV7-3	TRBJ1-1	CASSPVDRAGRNTEAFF	TGTGCCAGCAGCCCAGTGGACAGGGCAGGGAGGAACACTGAAGCTTTCTTT
.	few	TRBV28	TRBJ1-5	CASSLSQTGGQPQHF	TGTGCCAGCAGTTTAAGTCAGACGGGGGGTCAGCCCCAGCATTTT
.	.	TRBV10-3	TRBJ1-2	CAISESMMENYGYTF	TGTGCCATCAGTGAGTCGATGATGGAGAACTATGGCTACACCTTC
TRBD2	.	TRBV27	TRBJ2-7	CATSTSGHTYEQYF	TGTGCCACTTCGACTAGCGGGCACACCTACGAGCAGTACTTC
.	few	TRBV28	TRBJ2-7	CASSWGPFRQQYF	TGTGCCAGCAGTTGGGGGCCTTTTCGGCAGCAGTACTTC
TRBD1	.	TRBV28	TRBJ2-1	CAARGSGVSYNEQFF	TGTGCCGCCAGGGGGTCAGGCGTTTCCTACAATGAGCAGTTCTTC
.	few	TRBV15	TRBJ1-5	CATSRDRDTSWNGNQPQHF	TGTGCCACCAGCAGAGATCGGGACACCTCGTGGAACGGCAATCAGCCCCAGCATTTT
.	.	TRBV7-3	TRBJ1-1	CASSLRAGSNTEAFF	TGTGCCAGCAGCTTAAGGGCGGGGTCGAACACTGAAGCTTTCTTT
TRBD1	.	TRBV10-3	TRBJ2-7	CAISDAGTGVYEQYF	TGTGCCATCAGTGATGCCGGGACAGGGGTATACGAGCAGTACTTC